A selection of T cell receptor beta chains follows, all from one sample in a study of vaccination and CD4 T cells after COVID-19. Each CDR3 protein gets one entry after TCRdb re-called the PCR reads with MiXCR. The repertoire holds fewer than 12,000 distinct CDR3 sequences, with approximately 20% as singletons. Antigens of these TCRs are unknown. This specimen was CD4+ T cells from blood, cultured in vitro, taken after SARS-CoV-2 vaccination. The source is a human donor who had recovered from COVID-19. Each CDR3 is given with its conserved first and last residue. A D gene is named only where the DNA matches it firmly. Not all rows give a size; the values are once, few, many and, for expanded clones, a class.

J,D,V,size,CDR3,DNA
TRBJ2-5,.,TRBV7-7,medium-sized,CASSKGGVPGQETQYF,TGTGCCAGCAGCAAAGGGGGAGTCCCAGGCCAAGAGACCCAGTACTTC
TRBJ2-5,.,TRBV7-3,.,CASSLRPRETQYF,TGTGCCAGCAGCCTACGACCCAGGGAGACCCAGTACTTC
TRBJ2-3,TRBD2,TRBV18,.,CASSPPLPGGNTQYF,TGTGCCAGCTCACCACCACTGCCGGGGGGAAATACGCAGTATTTT
TRBJ2-7,.,TRBV4-3,.,CASSQDPAMDGAYEQYF,TGCGCCAGCAGCCAAGATCCTGCTATGGATGGGGCCTACGAGCAGTACTTC
TRBJ1-3,.,TRBV7-9,few,CASSFVRRTSSGNTIYF,TGTGCCAGCAGCTTTGTGAGACGCACAAGCTCTGGAAACACCATATATTTT
TRBJ2-1,.,TRBV6-5,few,CASSYLSSAAQQFF,TGTGCCAGCAGTTACCTTTCTTCGGCGGCTCAGCAGTTCTTC
TRBJ2-2,.,TRBV29-1,few,CSVDGPWTGELFF,TGCAGCGTCGACGGACCGTGGACCGGGGAGCTGTTTTTT
TRBJ2-5,TRBD2,TRBV6-1,few,CASTAGGETQYF,TGTGCCAGCACAGCCGGGGGGGAGACCCAGTACTTC
TRBJ2-1,TRBD2,TRBV28,.,CASSSAPRLAGGNEQFF,TGTGCCAGCAGTTCCGCCCCCAGACTAGCGGGAGGCAATGAGCAGTTCTTC
TRBJ1-6,.,TRBV7-9,few,CASSTFIDARSPLHF,TGTGCCAGCAGCACCTTTATTGACGCACGGTCACCCCTCCACTTT
TRBJ1-4,TRBD1,TRBV20-1,.,CSASPGQKTVF,TGCAGTGCTTCCCCGGGACAGAAAACTGTTTTT
TRBJ2-1,TRBD2,TRBV24-1,.,CATSDGGSNEQFF,TGTGCCACCAGTGATGGCGGGAGTAATGAGCAGTTCTTC
TRBJ2-3,.,TRBV4-3,.,CASSQDFAVTDTQYF,TGCGCCAGCAGCCAAGATTTCGCGGTCACAGATACGCAGTATTTT
TRBJ1-1,TRBD1,TRBV18,.,CASSPSRGQVTEAFF,TGTGCCAGCTCACCCAGCCGGGGACAGGTTACTGAAGCTTTCTTT
TRBJ2-4,.,TRBV7-9,.,CASSSGGRWAKNIQYF,TGTGCCAGCAGCTCAGGGGGGCGGTGGGCCAAAAACATTCAGTACTTC
TRBJ2-7,TRBD1,TRBV10-1,.,CASSHHRDRGGYEQYF,TGCGCCAGCAGTCACCACCGGGACAGGGGTGGCTACGAGCAGTACTTC
TRBJ1-1,.,TRBV20-1,few,CSAKFVAPEAFF,TGCAGTGCTAAGTTCGTGGCCCCTGAAGCTTTCTTT
TRBJ1-5,.,TRBV6-2/TRBV6-3,.,CASSFRRSGARQPQHF,TGTGCCAGCAGTTTTCGGCGAAGTGGGGCACGTCAGCCCCAGCATTTT
TRBJ2-1,TRBD1,TRBV12-3/TRBV12-4,.,CASTIAWGTGNNEQFF,TGTGCCAGCACCATCGCTTGGGGGACAGGTAACAATGAGCAGTTCTTC
TRBJ1-4,.,TRBV7-9,.,CASSFGGRREKLFF,TGTGCCAGCAGCTTTGGGGGGCGAAGGGAAAAACTGTTTTTT
TRBJ2-5,.,TRBV7-3,medium-sized,CASTPGPGWQETQYF,TGTGCCAGCACCCCAGGTCCGGGTTGGCAAGAGACCCAGTACTTC
TRBJ2-6,TRBD2,TRBV27,.,CASTLSGLATSGANVLTF,TGTGCCAGCACTCTCTCGGGACTAGCAACGTCTGGGGCCAACGTCCTGACTTTC
TRBJ2-1,TRBD1,TRBV7-3,.,CASSLGQGHNEQFF,TGTGCCAGCAGCTTGGGACAGGGTCACAATGAGCAGTTCTTC
TRBJ2-1,.,TRBV24-1,.,CATSGILYNEQFF,TGTGCCACCAGTGGCATACTGTACAATGAGCAGTTCTTC
TRBJ2-5,TRBD2,TRBV25-1,.,CASSDGLAGKETQYF,TGTGCCAGCAGTGACGGACTAGCGGGAAAAGAGACCCAGTACTTC
TRBJ2-7,TRBD2,TRBV5-1,.,CASNPSGRESGEQYF,TGCGCCAGTAATCCTTCGGGGCGGGAGTCCGGCGAGCAGTACTTC
TRBJ2-3,.,TRBV12-5,.,CASGSWGTDTQYF,TGTGCTAGTGGTTCCTGGGGGACAGATACGCAGTATTTT
TRBJ2-4,.,TRBV28,few,CASSRLGAAKNIQYF,TGTGCCAGCAGTCGGCTCGGTGCAGCCAAAAACATTCAGTACTTC
TRBJ2-7,TRBD2,TRBV6-5,.,CASSYADSGRGYEQYF,TGTGCCAGCAGTTACGCAGATAGCGGGAGGGGGTACGAGCAGTACTTC
TRBJ2-1,.,TRBV6-1,.,CASRDLGGGSNEQFF,TGTGCCAGCAGGGATCTGGGGGGTGGGTCCAATGAGCAGTTCTTC
TRBJ1-5,.,TRBV6-2/TRBV6-3,few,CASSYGGSGDQPQHF,TGTGCCAGCAGTTACGGGGGTTCGGGGGATCAGCCCCAGCATTTT
TRBJ1-1,TRBD1,TRBV19,few,CASSVTGVRNHGAFF,TGTGCCAGTAGTGTGACAGGGGTGCGGAATCACGGGGCTTTCTTT
TRBJ1-2,.,TRBV7-2,.,CASSFKTGNGGYTF,TGTGCCAGCAGCTTCAAAACAGGGAACGGTGGCTACACCTTC
TRBJ2-7,.,TRBV5-1,.,CASRVGELENEQYF,TGCGCCAGCAGGGTCGGGGAATTAGAAAACGAGCAGTACTTC
TRBJ2-7,.,TRBV20-1,few,CSARDLRLLYEQYF,TGCAGTGCTAGAGATTTAAGACTATTATACGAGCAGTACTTC
TRBJ1-2,TRBD1,TRBV6-5,hyperexpanded,CASSFQGAVGYTF,TGTGCCAGCAGTTTCCAGGGGGCGGTTGGCTACACCTTC